This T cell receptor (beta chain) came from a study of T-cell reconstitution after alpha-beta-depleted transplantation in children. Study results and caveats: Certain patients had high TCRbeta diversity at day 60, and it came from recipient T cells and thymic progenitors that survived. Newly made T cells mostly supplied T-cell counts and diversity one year after transplant. In patients about two months after transplant, alpha-beta T cells reportedly arose from several hundred expanded graft clones.

This clonotype was counted at least ten times. Its target is not known. Construction of the TCRbeta library involved unique molecular identifiers. TCRdb re-called the PCR reads with MiXCR, one entry per CDR3 protein. The sample lists over 450,000 distinct CDR3 sequences, over 9.5% occurring once. Between the trimmed V and J ends, which lost 3 bases and 5 bases, there was a span of 14 bases. This CDR3 region has 13 residues. CDR1 is SQVTM, CDR2 ANQGSEA, per germline. This clonotype was obtained from a child aged 2 to 10 with inherited bone marrow failure, due to receive a stem cell transplant. The chain recombines TRBV29-1 with TRBJ2-7; D could derive from TRBD1 or TRBD2 (5 bases each). The material sequenced was PBMCs, taken before TCRalphabeta/CD19-depleted stem cell transplant. DNA for the CDR3: TGCAGCGTTGAGTGGGGGAGTACCCACGAGCAGTACTTC. Translation gives CSVEWGSTHEQYF.